The clone carrying this T cell receptor (beta chain) came up a few times. What it recognizes is unknown. This sample is drawn from a study of T-cell reconstitution after alpha-beta-depleted transplantation in children. General study points: Several hundred expanded graft clones reportedly gave rise to the alpha-beta T cells present about two months after transplant. The authors attributed T-cell counts and diversity one year after transplant mostly to newly produced T cells. TCRbeta diversity was high at day 60 in some patients (a result of surviving recipient T cells and thymic progenitors).

During its preparation, the TCRbeta library received unique molecular identifiers. TCRdb used MiXCR to reprocess the PCR reads, holding one entry per CDR3 protein. The table records a few hundred thousand distinct CDR3 sequences, over 40% of them present only once. This CDR3 region has 16 residues. V trimming: 4 bases; J trimming: 2 bases; junction bases outside the gene matches: 9. Germline V gives CDR1 SGHRS, CDR2 YFSETQ. The starting material was PBMCs, obtained before TCRalphabeta/CD19-depleted stem cell transplant. The source is a girl aged 2 to 9 with aplastic anemia, due to receive a stem cell transplant. The chain joins TRBV5-1 to TRBJ1-2; 9 bases are a match to TRBD1. CDR3 protein: CASSGTEGQGNYGYTF. The DNA for the CDR3 is TGCGCCAGCAGCGGGACTGAGGGACAGGGAAACTATGGCTACACCTTC.